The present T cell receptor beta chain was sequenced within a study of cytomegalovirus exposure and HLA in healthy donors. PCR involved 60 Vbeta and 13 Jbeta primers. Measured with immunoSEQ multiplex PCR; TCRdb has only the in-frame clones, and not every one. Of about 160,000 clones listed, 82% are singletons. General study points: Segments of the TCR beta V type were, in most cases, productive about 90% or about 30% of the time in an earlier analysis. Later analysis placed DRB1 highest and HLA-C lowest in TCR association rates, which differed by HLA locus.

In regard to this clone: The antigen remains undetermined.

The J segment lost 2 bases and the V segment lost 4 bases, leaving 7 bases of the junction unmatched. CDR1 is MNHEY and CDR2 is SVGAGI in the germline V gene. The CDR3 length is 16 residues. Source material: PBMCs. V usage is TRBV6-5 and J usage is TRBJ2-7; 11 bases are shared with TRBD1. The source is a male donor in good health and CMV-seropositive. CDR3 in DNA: TGTGCCAGCAGTTTCCCCGGACAGGGGGCTCCCTACGAGCAGTACTTC. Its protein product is CASSFPGQGAPYEQYF.